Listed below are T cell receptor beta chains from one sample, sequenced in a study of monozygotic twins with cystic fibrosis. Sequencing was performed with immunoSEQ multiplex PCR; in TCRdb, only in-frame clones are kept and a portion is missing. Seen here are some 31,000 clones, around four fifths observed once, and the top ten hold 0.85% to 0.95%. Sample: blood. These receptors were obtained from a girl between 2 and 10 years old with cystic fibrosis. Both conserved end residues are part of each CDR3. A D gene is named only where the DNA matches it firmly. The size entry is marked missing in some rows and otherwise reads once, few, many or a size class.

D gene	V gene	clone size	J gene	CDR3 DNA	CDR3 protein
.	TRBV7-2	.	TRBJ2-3	TGTGCCAGCAGCTCTGAGCGGGTAGATACGCAGTATTTT	CASSSERVDTQYF
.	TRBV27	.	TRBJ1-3	TGTGCCAGCAGTTTAAGGGGCTCTGGAAACACCATATATTTT	CASSLRGSGNTIYF
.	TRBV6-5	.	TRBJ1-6	TGTGCCAGCAGTTACTCGGGGGGAGATTATAATTCACCCCTCCACTTT	CASSYSGGDYNSPLHF
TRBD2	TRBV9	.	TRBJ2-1	TGTGCCAGCAGCGTTAGCGGGAGGGTTTACAATGAGCAGTTCTTC	CASSVSGRVYNEQFF
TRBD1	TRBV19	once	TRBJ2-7	TGTGCCAGTAGTACGGGACAGGTTAAGTACGAGCAGTACTTC	CASSTGQVKYEQYF
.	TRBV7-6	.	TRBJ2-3	TGTGCCAGCAGCGAAGGCGGGGATACGCAGTATTTT	CASSEGGDTQYF
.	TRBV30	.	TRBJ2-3	TGTGCCTGGAGTGTACTGACTTCAGGGTTCGCAGATACGCAGTATTTT	CAWSVLTSGFADTQYF
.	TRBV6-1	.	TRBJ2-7	TGTGCCAGCATATGGCAGGTTAGCTCCTACGAGCAGTACTTC	CASIWQVSSYEQYF
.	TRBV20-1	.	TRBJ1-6	TGCAGTACTGGCCCCCTCCACTTT	CSTGPLHF
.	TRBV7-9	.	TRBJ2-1	TGTGCCAGCAGCCTCCGGGATTATGAGCAGTTCTTC	CASSLRDYEQFF
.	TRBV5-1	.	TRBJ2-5	TGCGCCAGCAGCGAGAGACGACAGGGAGGCGGAGAGACCCAGTACTTC	CASSERRQGGGETQYF
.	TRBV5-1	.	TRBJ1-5	TGCGCCAGCAGCTTCAGGGAATGGGGCAATCAGCCCCAGCATTTT	CASSFREWGNQPQHF
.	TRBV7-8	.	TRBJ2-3	TGTGCCAGCAGCTTAGGGCCTCATACGCAGTATTTT	CASSLGPHTQYF
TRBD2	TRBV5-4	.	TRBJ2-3	TGTGCCAGCACCCCGGCTAGCGGGAGATTTGGAGATACGCAGTATTTT	CASTPASGRFGDTQYF
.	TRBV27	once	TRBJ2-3	TGTGCCAGCAGTTTAAGTCGGGGGACAGATACGCAGTATTTT	CASSLSRGTDTQYF
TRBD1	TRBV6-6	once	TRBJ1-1	TGTGCCAGCAGTTTTACAGGGGCCAACACTGAAGCTTTCTTT	CASSFTGANTEAFF
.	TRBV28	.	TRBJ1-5	TGTGCCAGCAACAGGGCCTCACCACACAATCAGCCCCAGCATTTT	CASNRASPHNQPQHF
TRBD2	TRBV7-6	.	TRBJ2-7	TGTGCCAGCAGTTTAGAGCGGGGCTCCTACGAGCAGTACTTC	CASSLERGSYEQYF
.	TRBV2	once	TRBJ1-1	TGTGCCAGGCGACAGGAGGAGAACACTGAAGCTTTCTTT	CARRQEENTEAFF
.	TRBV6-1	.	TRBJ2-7	TGTGCCAGCAGTGAAACGGGGCACCGTAGGTCCTACGAGCAGTACTTC	CASSETGHRRSYEQYF
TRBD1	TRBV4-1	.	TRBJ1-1	TGCGCCAGCAGCCAAGCCATGACAGGGGGAGGTACTGAAGCTTTCTTT	CASSQAMTGGGTEAFF
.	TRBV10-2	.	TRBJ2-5	TGCGCCAGCAGTGGCAATCAACTAGACCCCTGGGGGGAGACCCAGTACTTC	CASSGNQLDPWGETQYF
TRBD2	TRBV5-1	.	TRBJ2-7	TGCGCCAGCAGCTATGGGGGAGGGTTCTACGAGCAGTACTTC	CASSYGGGFYEQYF
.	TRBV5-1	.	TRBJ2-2	TGCGCCAGCTTCAACATGGAGCCCGGGGAGCTGTTTTTT	CASFNMEPGELFF
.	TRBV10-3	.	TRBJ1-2	TGTGCCATCAGTGAGTCTAGGGGAGAACCAAACTATGGCTACACCTTC	CAISESRGEPNYGYTF
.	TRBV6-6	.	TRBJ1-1	TGTGCCAGCGGGTTAAGATCGGAGGACACTGAAGCTTTCTTT	CASGLRSEDTEAFF
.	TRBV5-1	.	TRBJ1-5	TGCGCCAGCAGCTTGGAGGGCAACAATCAGCCCCAGCATTTT	CASSLEGNNQPQHF
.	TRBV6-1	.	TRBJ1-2	TGTGCCAGCAGTGATCAGGACGGCCGCGTCTATGGCTACACCTTC	CASSDQDGRVYGYTF
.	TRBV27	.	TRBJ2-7	TGTGCCAGCAGTCCCCTCCCCGAGCAGTACTTC	CASSPLPEQYF
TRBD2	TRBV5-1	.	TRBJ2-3	TGCGCCAGCAGCCAGACTAGCGGGAGAATAGATACGCAGTATTTT	CASSQTSGRIDTQYF
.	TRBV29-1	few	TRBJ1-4	TGCAGCGTTTTGGGAAATGAAAAACTGTTTTTT	CSVLGNEKLFF
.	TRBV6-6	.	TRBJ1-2	TGTGCCAGCAGTTACTTTACAGGGACTAACTATGGCTACACCTTC	CASSYFTGTNYGYTF
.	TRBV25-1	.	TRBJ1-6	TGTGCCAGCAGTGGGGGGTGGCTCTCCCTCCACTTT	CASSGGWLSLHF
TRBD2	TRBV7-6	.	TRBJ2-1	TGTGCCAGCAGCTATTCGAGGACTAGCGGGAGTTACAATGAGCAGTTCTTC	CASSYSRTSGSYNEQFF
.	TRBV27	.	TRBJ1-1	TGTGCCAGCAGTTTACGCCCGGGGGGGAACACTGAAGCTTTCTTT	CASSLRPGGNTEAFF